This TCR beta chain was retrieved from a study of blood T cells in healthy people across ages. Findings and caveats of the study: Estimates of diversity drawn from one million T cells were considered underestimates. The study lacked donor CMV status, which possibly confounded expanded clonotype changes. Strong correlation was found linking TCR beta diversity to naive T cell percentage. Age brought a roughly linear fall in TCR beta diversity measured per million T cells.

The germline V gene has CDR1 DFQATT and CDR2 SNEGSKA (reference sequence). V dropped 0 bases and J dropped 1 base, with 11 bases sitting between them. The CDR3 runs 15 residues. For the second PCR, which ran for 7 to 11 cycles, a sample-barcoded 5' primer and a J-beta primer mix were used. MiXCR, applied by TCRdb to the 5' RACE reads, yields one record per CDR3 protein. The sample has around 750,000 distinct CDR3 sequences, 50% to 65% seen once. This clonotype came up a few times. What it binds is unknown. The rearrangement joins TRBV20-1 to TRBJ2-3; D call uncertain. The sequence was obtained from a man older than 75 in good health. The sample comprised blood. DNA for the CDR3: TGCAGTGCTAGAGAGTGGGGTGAGGGCACAGATACGCAGTATTTT. This codes for CSAREWGEGTDTQYF.